One and the same sample provided the 18 T cell receptor beta chains below, sequenced in a study of blood T cells in healthy people across ages. Sample-barcoded 5' priming and a J-beta primer mix drove a second PCR of about 6 to 12 cycles. TCRdb re-derived calls from the 5' RACE reads in MiXCR, one entry per CDR3 protein. The table has 800,000 or so distinct CDR3 sequences, about 59% seen once. Sequencing input: blood. The source is a man between 25 and 39 years old in good health.

The rearrangement uses TRBV6-2 or TRBV6-3 and TRBJ1-2, with D perhaps TRBD1 (5 bases). The CDR3 extends over 13 amino acids. Deletions cut 6 bases from V and 4 bases from J, with 12 bases between. Germline-derived CDR1 and CDR2 are MNHEY and SVGEGT. The CDR3 reads CASSYTGLYGYTF. CDR3 DNA: TGTGCCAGCAGCTACACAGGACTCTATGGCTACACCTTC.

The chain employs TRBV2 and TRBJ2-3; D gene uncertain. V shed 6 bases and J shed 1 base, with 8 bases lying between them. There are 13 residues in the CDR3. The germline gives CDR1 SNHLY, CDR2 FYNNEI. This chain's CDR3 is CASRVGRTDTQYF. CDR3 in DNA: TGTGCCAGCAGGGTGGGCCGCACAGATACGCAGTATTTT.

The J gene is TRBJ2-5, the V gene TRBV25-1; D is perhaps TRBD1 or TRBD2 (5 bases each). Trimming took off 3 bases at V and 11 bases at J, with 16 bases between the two ends. The CDR3 is 13 amino acids. Germline V lookup: CDR1 MGHDK, CDR2 SYGVNS. The CDR3 region is CASSDTLQGEQYF. As DNA, the CDR3 is TGTGCCAGCAGTGACACTTTGCAGGGAGAGCAGTACTTC.

The J gene is TRBJ2-3, the V gene TRBV6-6, with D perhaps assigned TRBD1 or TRBD2 (6 bases each). V shed 6 bases and J shed 1 base, with 17 bases lying between them. Germline CDR1 and CDR2: MNHNY and SVGAGI (reference sequence). This CDR3 has 16 amino acids. CDR3 amino acids: CASSSQLGGGTDTQYF. For the CDR3, the DNA is TGTGCCAGCAGCTCCCAATTGGGGGGCGGCACAGATACGCAGTATTTT.

The chain uses TRBV6-1 and TRBJ1-2; 7 bases are a match to TRBD1. The germline V gene encodes CDR1 MNHNS and CDR2 SASEGT. This CDR3 spans 15 amino acids. V shed 0 bases and J 4 bases; nucleotides not matched to a gene: 5. The chain's CDR3 is CASSEAGGGGYGYTF. The DNA of the CDR3 is TGTGCCAGCAGTGAAGCCGGAGGGGGCGGCTATGGCTACACCTTC.

The genes are TRBV7-2 and TRBJ2-7, with 9 bases fitting TRBD1. This CDR3 region has 16 residues. The germline V gene encodes CDR1 SGHTA and CDR2 FQGNSA. V lost 3 bases, J lost 2 bases, and 8 bases stayed unmatched. CDR3 loop: CASSLQTGGGTYEQYF. The CDR3 DNA is TGTGCCAGCAGCTTGCAAACAGGGGGCGGAACCTACGAGCAGTACTTC.

The chain carries TRBV7-2 and TRBJ2-1; TRBD2 matches at 9 bases. This CDR3 is built from 15 residues. The V gene end was trimmed by 1 base and the J gene end by 8 bases; junction bases not matched to a gene: 6. Germline V gives CDR1 SGHTA, CDR2 FQGNSA. The CDR3 is CASSLEAGGFDEQFF. The DNA of the CDR3 is TGTGCCAGCAGCTTAGAAGCGGGGGGTTTCGATGAGCAGTTCTTC.

The chain links TRBV9 to TRBJ1-2; possibly TRBD1 for D (5 bases). The V end lost 0 bases, the J end lost 5 bases, and 14 bases lay between the germline ends. The length of the CDR3 is 15 residues. From germline, CDR1 is SGDLS and CDR2 YYNGEE. The CDR3: CASSVDEGLRYGYTF. CDR3 coding DNA: TGTGCCAGCAGCGTAGACGAGGGACTGAGATATGGCTACACCTTC.

The chain uses TRBV20-1 and TRBJ2-3; D ambiguous. CDR1 DFQATT and CDR2 SNEGSKA come from the germline V gene (reference sequence). Deletions cut 3 bases from V and 0 bases from J, with 10 bases between. This CDR3 comprises 14 residues. CDR3 in amino acids: CSASGRPSTDTQYF. The DNA for the CDR3 is TGCAGTGCTAGCGGGCGGCCTAGCACAGATACGCAGTATTTT.

This clonotype was observed a few times. V and J are TRBV4-2 and TRBJ2-3; 10 bases agree with TRBD2. CDR1 LGHNA and CDR2 YNFKEQ come from the germline V gene. This CDR3 is 19 amino acids long. With 1 base clipped from V and 2 bases from J, the junction kept 12 bases outside the gene matches. The CDR3 loop is CASSQVKSGGAGSTDTQYF. The DNA of the CDR3 is TGTGCCAGCAGCCAAGTTAAAAGCGGGGGGGCGGGGTCCACAGATACGCAGTATTTT.

The gene calls are TRBV7-2 and TRBJ2-1; D perhaps matches TRBD1 (6 bases). With 6 bases removed from V and 10 bases from J, the gap between germline ends came to 22 bases. Per the germline V gene, CDR1 is SGHTA and CDR2 is FQGNSA. This CDR3 contains 15 residues. CDR3 loop: CASRSRQANSYEQFF. The CDR3, as DNA: TGTGCCAGCAGATCCAGACAGGCCAACTCCTACGAGCAGTTCTTC.

The J gene is TRBJ2-7, the V gene TRBV20-1; D call uncertain. The germline V gene encodes CDR1 DFQATT and CDR2 SNEGSKA (reference sequence). The V gene lost 3 bases and the J gene lost 5 bases, with 8 bases spanning the gap. The CDR3 length is 11 residues. DNA of the CDR3: TGCAGTGCTAGGGATTGGGACGAGCAGTACTTC. Its protein product is CSARDWDEQYF.

The CDR3: CASTKLSGTSELEQFF. DNA for the CDR3: TGTGCCAGCACCAAACTTTCCGGGACTAGCGAGTTGGAGCAGTTCTTC. The chain combines TRBV6-5 with TRBJ2-1, with 10 bases lining up with TRBD2. CDR1 and CDR2 (germline): MNHEY, SVGAGI. The CDR3 loop spans 16 amino acids. Trimming at V came to 7 bases and at J to 10 bases, leaving 16 bases not matched to a gene.

The V and J genes are TRBV5-1 and TRBJ2-3; 13 positions agree with TRBD2. The germline gives CDR1 SGHRS, CDR2 YFSETQ. The CDR3 loop spans 16 amino acids. J was trimmed by 6 bases and V by 4 bases; bases with no gene match: 8. The CDR3 spells CASSQTSGGASDTQYF. CDR3 nucleotides: TGCGCCAGCAGCCAAACTAGCGGGGGGGCCTCGGATACGCAGTATTTT.

Of note for this clonotype: The junction differs from germline at one of its ends, possibly a read error. The chain is built from TRBV10-3 and TRBJ1-1, with TRBD1 as a possible D gene (5 bases). The CDR3 length is 15 residues. Germline CDR1 and CDR2: ENHRY and SYGVKD. In nucleotides, the CDR3 is TGTGCCATCAGTGACTCAGGGCCCGGTGGCACTGGAGCTTTCTTT. It specifies CAISDSGPGGTGAFF.

This clonotype was seen repeatedly, ten times or more. The genes are TRBV12-3 or TRBV12-4 and TRBJ2-5; TRBD1 matches 8 bases. The CDR3 covers 14 residues. The J segment lost 2 bases and the V segment lost 3 bases, leaving 2 bases of the junction unmatched. Written as DNA, the CDR3 is TGTGCCAGCAGTTTTGGGACAGGACAAGAGACCCAGTACTTC. Encoded protein: CASSFGTGQETQYF.

The rearrangement joins TRBV5-1 to TRBJ2-1, with a tentative D call TRBD1 (6 bases). CDR1 SGHRS and CDR2 YFSETQ come from the germline V gene. Trimming removed 3 bases from V and 4 bases from J, with 11 bases in between. This CDR3 region has 14 residues. CDR3 DNA sequence: TGCGCCAGCAGCTATACAACAGGGTACAATGAGCAGTTCTTC. It is translated as CASSYTTGYNEQFF.

The chain is built from TRBV24-1 and TRBJ1-5, with D possibly matching TRBD1 (6 bases). The germline gives CDR1 KGHDR, CDR2 SFDVKD. The CDR3 covers 15 residues. Trimming took off 6 bases at V and 2 bases at J, with 13 bases between the two ends. For the CDR3, the DNA is TGTGCCACCAGTCCGAGGGGACATCGCAATCAGCCCCAGCATTTT. Translation gives CATSPRGHRNQPQHF.